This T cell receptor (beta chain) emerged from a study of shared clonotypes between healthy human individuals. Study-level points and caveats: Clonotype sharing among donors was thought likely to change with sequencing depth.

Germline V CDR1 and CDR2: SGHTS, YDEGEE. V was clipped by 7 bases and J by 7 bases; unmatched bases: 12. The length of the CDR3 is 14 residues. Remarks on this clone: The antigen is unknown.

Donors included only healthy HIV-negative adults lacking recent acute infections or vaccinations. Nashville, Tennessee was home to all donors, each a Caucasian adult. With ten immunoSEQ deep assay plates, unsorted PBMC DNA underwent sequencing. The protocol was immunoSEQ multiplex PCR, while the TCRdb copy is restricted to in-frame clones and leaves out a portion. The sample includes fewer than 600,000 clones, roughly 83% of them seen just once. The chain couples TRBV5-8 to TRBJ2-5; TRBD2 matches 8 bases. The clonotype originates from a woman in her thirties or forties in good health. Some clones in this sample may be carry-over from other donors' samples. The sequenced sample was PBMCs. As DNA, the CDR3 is TGTGCCAGCCACCGAGGGAGTGCGGGAGGGACCCAGTACTTC. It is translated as CASHRGSAGGTQYF.